This T cell receptor (beta chain) was identified in a study of somatic mutations in cytotoxic T cells in rheumatoid arthritis. This CDR3 contains 15 residues. Germline CDR1 and CDR2: MNHEY and SMNVEV (reference sequence). Trimming pared 1 base from V and 1 base from J, leaving 7 bases between. Study observations and caveats: Among rheumatoid arthritis patients and age-matched healthy controls, CD8+ T-cell clonality was not significantly different. For patients with rheumatoid arthritis, CD8+ clonality went up with age, while healthy controls showed no such change.

Original analysis: Patient CD8+ clones exceeding 1% seldom corresponded to published virus-specific TCRB sequences. Produced via immunoSEQ multiplex PCR; TCRdb's table is partial and in-frame only. From that table come the V and J calls and clone size; the DNA was used to work out D and trimming. The sample has roughly 10,000 clones; 80% are singletons. This clone was found a few times. Its specificity is unknown. Isolation of the CD4+ and CD8+ populations was accomplished via positive magnetic bead selection, with purity assessed by flow cytometry. The sequence was collected from an adult with rheumatoid arthritis. Sample: CD8+ T cells sorted from blood. The chain links TRBV27 to TRBJ2-2; D is possibly TRBD1 (6 bases). CDR3 region: CASSLWGLNTGELFF. CDR3 in DNA: TGTGCCAGCAGTTTATGGGGGCTGAACACCGGGGAGCTGTTTTTT.